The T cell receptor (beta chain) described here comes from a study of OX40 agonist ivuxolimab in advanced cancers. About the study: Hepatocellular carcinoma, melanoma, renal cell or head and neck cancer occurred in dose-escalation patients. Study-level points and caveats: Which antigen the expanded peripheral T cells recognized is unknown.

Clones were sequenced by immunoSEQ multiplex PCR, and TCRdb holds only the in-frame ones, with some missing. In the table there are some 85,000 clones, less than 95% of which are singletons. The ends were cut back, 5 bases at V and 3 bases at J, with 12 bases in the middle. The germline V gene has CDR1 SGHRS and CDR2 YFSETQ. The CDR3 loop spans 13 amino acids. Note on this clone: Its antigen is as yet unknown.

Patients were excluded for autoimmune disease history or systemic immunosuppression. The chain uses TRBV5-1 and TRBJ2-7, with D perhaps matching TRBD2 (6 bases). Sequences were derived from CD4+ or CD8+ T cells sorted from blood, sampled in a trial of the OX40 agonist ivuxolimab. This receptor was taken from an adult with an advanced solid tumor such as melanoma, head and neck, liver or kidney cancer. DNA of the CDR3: TGCGCCAGCAGGGGGGGAGACAACTACGAGCAGTACTTC. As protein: CASRGGDNYEQYF.